This TCR beta chain was sequenced for a study of T cell repertoires in cytomegalovirus infection. Study observations and caveats: Across the ex vivo response, the dominant clonotypes were HLA-C-restricted CMV-specific TCR beta clonotypes.

This clonotype came up many times. Its antigen is unidentified. TCRdb used MiXCR to reprocess the reads, holding one entry per CDR3 protein. The sample lists more than 200,000 distinct CDR3 sequences; approximately 9.2% were seen once. The clonotype was recovered from a human donor in good health (CMV status not recorded). Some clones in this sample may be carry-over from other donors' samples. Material for sequencing was PBMCs.

CDR3 DNA: TGTGCCAGCAGTGACCGACAGGGAAATGGCAATCAGCCCCAGCATTTT. Translation gives CASSDRQGNGNQPQHF. J is TRBJ1-5 and V is TRBV12-3 or TRBV12-4, with 7 bases aligning to TRBD1. The trim removed 5 bases at V and 2 bases at J, leaving 9 bases unmatched. This CDR3 region has 16 residues.